The next 29 T cell receptor beta chains were all read from a single sample in a study of T cell responses to AZD1222 COVID-19 vaccine. Libraries were prepared by immunoSEQ multiplex PCR; TCRdb keeps only in-frame clonotypes and omits some of them. The table records approximately 150,000 clones, about 87% of them present only once. The starting material was peripheral blood, obtained on day 0 of AZD1222 vaccination. All receptors come from an adult in good health.

This chain connects TRBV20-1 to TRBJ2-7; D unclear. V shed 4 bases and J shed 7 bases, with 11 bases lying between them. The CDR3 runs 11 residues. CDR1 and CDR2 from the germline V gene are DFQATT and SNEGSKA (reference sequence). This CDR3 reads CSATVLVEQYF. CDR3 bases: TGCAGTGCTACCGTTTTGGTAGAGCAGTACTTC.

This rearrangement joins TRBV6-1 to TRBJ1-5; D unresolved. Germline V gives CDR1 MNHNS, CDR2 SASEGT. V was trimmed by 1 base and J by 6 bases, leaving 7 bases between them. This CDR3 is 13 amino acids long. CDR3 in amino acids: CASSEGESQPQHF. The DNA of the CDR3 is TGTGCCAGCAGTGAAGGGGAAAGTCAGCCCCAGCATTTT.

V gene TRBV7-8 combines with J gene TRBJ1-5, with D unclear. CDR1 and CDR2 from the germline V gene are SGHVS and FQNEAQ. The CDR3 covers 16 residues. Trimming removed 2 bases from V and 0 bases from J, with 11 bases in between. In DNA form, the CDR3 reads TGTGCCAGCAGCTTATCATGGGGAAGTAGCAATCAGCCCCAGCATTTT. This sequence encodes CASSLSWGSSNQPQHF.

The chain is built from TRBV18 and TRBJ1-6, with TRBD1 matching over 10 bases. Germline V gives CDR1 KGHSH, CDR2 LQKENI. CDR3 length equals 15 residues. V shed 2 bases, J shed 8 bases, and the junction held 3 bases outside the gene matches. The CDR3 is CASSPGGTGDSPLHF. In nucleotides, the CDR3 is TGTGCCAGCTCACCAGGCGGGACAGGGGATTCACCCCTCCACTTT.

The chain carries TRBV4-3 and TRBJ1-1; possible D gene TRBD1, 5 bases. The CDR3 loop spans 15 amino acids. V was pared by 0 bases and J by 4 bases, with 12 bases between. Germline-derived CDR1 and CDR2 are LGHNA and YSLEER. This chain's CDR3 is CASSQDWGQATEAFF. The CDR3 nucleotides are TGCGCCAGCAGCCAAGATTGGGGCCAGGCCACTGAAGCTTTCTTT.

The chain is built from TRBV5-1 and TRBJ2-1, with 14 bases matching TRBD2. Losses at the gene ends were 4 bases for V and 3 bases for J; bases not matched to a gene: 9. This CDR3 comprises 18 residues. Germline V lookup: CDR1 SGHRS, CDR2 YFSETQ. This CDR3 reads CASSLTVGLAGDYNEQFF. Written as DNA, the CDR3 is TGCGCCAGCAGCCTCACGGTGGGACTAGCGGGGGACTACAATGAGCAGTTCTTC.

The J gene is TRBJ1-2, the V gene TRBV2, with 8 bases that match TRBD1. Germline CDR1 is SNHLY and CDR2 is FYNNEI. The CDR3 length is 12 residues. The trim removed 6 bases at V and 10 bases at J, leaving 7 bases unmatched. This CDR3 is CASSLEQGVYTF. CDR3 nucleotides: TGTGCCAGCAGCCTCGAACAGGGGGTCTACACCTTC.

The genes are TRBV28 and TRBJ1-5; D not resolved. V lost 6 bases and J lost 6, with 15 bases in between. CDR1 MDHEN and CDR2 SYDVKM come from the germline V gene. The CDR3 runs to 14 residues. The CDR3: CASRPGGVGQPQHF. The CDR3 bases are TGTGCCAGCAGACCGGGCGGGGTAGGTCAGCCCCAGCATTTT.

A few counts support this clone. Other DNA sequences within the sample encode an identical CDR3. The J gene is TRBJ1-4, the V gene TRBV28; D remains unclear. Trimming shortened V by 2 bases and J by 0 bases, and 7 bases separated the two germline ends. In germline, CDR1 is MDHEN, CDR2 SYDVKM. This CDR3 is 15 amino acids long. The CDR3 nucleotides read TGTGCCAGCAGTTTAGTGGGCGCAACTAATGAAAAACTGTTTTTT. It codes for CASSLVGATNEKLFF. The entire variable domain, with the rest obtained from reference TRBV28 and TRBJ1-4, is as follows: DVKVTQSSRYLVKRTGEKVFLECVQDMDHENMFWYRQDPGLGLRLIYFSYDVKMKEKGDIPEGYSVSREKKERFSLILESASTNQTSMYLCASSLVGATNEKLFFGSGTQLSVL.

The rearrangement joins TRBV7-2 to TRBJ2-5, with D possibly TRBD2 on 6 matching bases. The V gene lost 5 bases and the J gene lost 5 bases, with 18 bases spanning the gap. Germline V lookup: CDR1 SGHTA, CDR2 FQGNSA. This CDR3 is built from 15 residues. The CDR3 region has the DNA TGTGCCAGCAGCCCCCGACAGCGGGCCTGGGAGACCCAGTACTTC. This sequence encodes CASSPRQRAWETQYF.

The chain carries TRBV7-6 and TRBJ1-5; possible D gene TRBD1, 5 bases. V was clipped by 9 bases and J by 2 bases, with 17 bases between them. CDR3 length: 15 amino acids. Germline loops: CDR1 SGHVS, CDR2 FNYEAQ. CDR3: CASSRGDGGNQPQHF. The CDR3 DNA is TGTGCCAGTTCCCGGGGCGACGGAGGCAATCAGCCCCAGCATTTT. The whole variable domain, filled in from reference TRBV7-6 and TRBJ1-5, reads GAGVSQSPRYKVTKRGQDVALRCDPISGHVSLYWYRQALGQGPEFLTYFNYEAQQDKSGLPNDRFSAERPEGSISTLTIQRTEQRDSAMYRCASSRGDGGNQPQHFGDGTRLSIL.

This clone was recorded a few times. This chain links TRBV9 with TRBJ1-3; possibly TRBD1 for D (6 bases). Germline V gives CDR1 SGDLS, CDR2 YYNGEE. This CDR3 spans 16 amino acids. The V and J ends lost 3 bases and 2 bases respectively, with 15 bases between them. DNA of the CDR3: TGTGCCAGCAGCGCCGACCCCAGGGGTGCTGGAAACACCATATATTTT. Translated, it gives CASSADPRGAGNTIYF.

The chain uses TRBV9 and TRBJ2-5; D is unresolved. Trimming took 3 bases from V and 5 from J, leaving 17 bases between them. The CDR3 covers 15 residues. Germline V CDR1 and CDR2: SGDLS, YYNGEE. DNA of the CDR3: TGTGCCAGCAGCGGCGGACCAGATCGGCGGGAGACCCAGTACTTC. Amino acids: CASSGGPDRRETQYF.

CDR3 region: CASSLGGNTDTQYF. The CDR3 coding sequence is TGCGCCAGCAGCTTAGGGGGAAACACAGATACGCAGTATTTT. The chain couples TRBV5-1 to TRBJ2-3, with D possibly being TRBD1 (6 bases). CDR1 is SGHRS and CDR2 is YFSETQ in the germline V gene. The CDR3 consists of 14 residues. Trimming removed 2 bases at V and 2 bases at J, with 9 bases between. Full variable domain (rest looked up from reference TRBV5-1 and TRBJ2-3): KAGVTQTPRYLIKTRGQQVTLSCSPISGHRSVSWYQQTPGQGLQFLFEYFSETQRNKGNFPGRFSGRQFSNSRSEMNVSTLELGDSALYLCASSLGGNTDTQYFGPGTRLTVL.

The CDR3 nucleotides are TGTGCCTGGAGTGTAGTGAGCGGGAGGAGGGAGCTGTTTTTT. Residues: CAWSVVSGRRELFF. The chain links TRBV30 to TRBJ2-2, with 9 positions matching TRBD2. This CDR3 is built from 14 residues. With V trimmed by 0 bases and J by 9 bases, 5 bases remained unmatched. Germline V lookup: CDR1 GTSNPN, CDR2 SVGIG (reference sequence). The full variable domain, its missing parts supplied by reference TRBV30 and TRBJ2-2, is SQTIHQWPATLVQPVGSPLSLECTVEGTSNPNLYWYRQAAGRGLQLLFYSVGIGQISSEVPQNLSASRPQDRQFILSSKKLLLSDSGFYLCAWSVVSGRRELFFGEGSRLTVL.

The CDR3 DNA reads as TGTGCCAGCAGCTTAGGCCTGGCCTACGAGCAGTACTTC. This encodes CASSLGLAYEQYF. This chain links TRBV11-3 with TRBJ2-7, with D unclear. Germline V gene data show CDR1 as SGHNT and CDR2 as YENEEA. The CDR3 consists of 13 residues. V gave up 1 base and J gave up 2 bases, with 6 bases separating them.

This clone was seen just once. This chain uses TRBV9 with TRBJ2-7; no reliable D call. This CDR3 is 14 amino acids long. From germline, CDR1 is SGDLS and CDR2 YYNGEE. Trimming pared 3 bases from V and 1 base from J, leaving 11 bases between. CDR3 loop: CASSASSRSYEQYF. The CDR3 DNA reads TGTGCCAGCAGCGCGTCGTCCCGGTCCTACGAGCAGTACTTC. Variable domain in full (rest from reference TRBV9 and TRBJ2-7): DSGVTQTPKHLITATGQRVTLRCSPRSGDLSVYWYQQSLDQGLQFLIQYYNGEERAKGNILERFSAQQFPDLHSELNLSSLELGDSALYFCASSASSRSYEQYFGPGTRLTVT.

This sequence joins TRBV5-1 and TRBJ2-5; D might be TRBD1 or TRBD2, each matching 5 bases. V dropped 4 bases and J dropped 4 bases, with 5 bases sitting between them. Germline CDR1 is SGHRS and CDR2 is YFSETQ. The CDR3 length is 11 residues. The CDR3 bases are TGCGCCAGCAGCGGGACAGAGACCCAGTACTTC. Translation: CASSGTETQYF.

The chain recombines TRBV27 with TRBJ2-7; TRBD2 matches at 8 bases. Germline-derived CDR1 and CDR2 are MNHEY and SMNVEV (reference sequence). V shed 5 bases, J shed 6 bases, and the junction held 6 bases outside the gene matches. This CDR3 is 13 amino acids long. The CDR3 DNA sequence: TGTGCCAGCAGTAGCGGGAGAACTAGCGAGCAGTACTTC. This codes for CASSSGRTSEQYF.

The rearrangement links TRBV6-6 to TRBJ1-1; TRBD1 matches at 7 bases. Unmatched junction bases numbered 5, after V lost 6 bases and J lost 7 bases. This CDR3 is built from 12 residues. Germline-derived CDR1 and CDR2 are MNHNY and SVGAGI (reference sequence). For the CDR3, the DNA is TGTGCCAGCAGGGAGGGGGCCGGTGAAGCTTTCTTT. Translated: CASREGAGEAFF.

The chain has TRBV28 and TRBJ2-1; 14 nucleotides agree with TRBD2. This CDR3 is 15 amino acids long. V lost 3 bases, J lost 6 bases, and 1 base stayed unmatched. Germline lookup yields CDR1 MDHEN and CDR2 SYDVKM. CDR3 residues: CASSLTSGRANEQFF. The DNA for the CDR3 is TGTGCCAGCAGTTTGACTAGCGGGAGGGCCAATGAGCAGTTCTTC.

The chain carries TRBV5-8 and TRBJ1-1; a possible D gene is TRBD1 (5 bases). The germline V and J ends were trimmed by 1 base and 4 bases, with 14 bases remaining between them. The germline gives CDR1 SGHTS, CDR2 YDEGEE. The CDR3 covers 15 residues. In DNA form, the CDR3 reads TGTGCCAGCAGCTTGATCCCCGGGGGAAGCACTGAAGCTTTCTTT. Translating it yields CASSLIPGGSTEAFF.

The CDR3, as DNA: TGTGCCAGCAGTGACTCGAGTGAGTCTCCCTATGGCTACACCTTC. As protein: CASSDSSESPYGYTF. V is TRBV6-4 and J is TRBJ1-2; no clear D gene. Germline V gene data show CDR1 as MRHNA and CDR2 as SNTAGT. The CDR3 spans 15 residues. V was cut by 0 bases and J by 4 bases, with 12 bases left in between.

The J gene is TRBJ2-1, the V gene TRBV7-2; D gene unclear. Per the germline V gene, CDR1 is SGHTA and CDR2 is FQGNSA. Trimming shortened V by 5 bases and J by 1 base, and 12 bases separated the two germline ends. The CDR3 has 15 amino acids. The CDR3 coding sequence is TGTGCCAGCAGCCCTCGAATGGGGTCCTACAATGAGCAGTTCTTC. Amino acids: CASSPRMGSYNEQFF.

This CDR3 reads CASSQDPVGSNEQFF. Here the CDR3 DNA reads TGTGCCAGCAGCCAAGATCCTGTAGGGAGTAATGAGCAGTTCTTC. This sequence joins TRBV3-1 (or the pseudogene TRBV3-2) and TRBJ2-1; D might be TRBD2 (5 bases). The V and J ends lost 0 bases and 7 bases respectively, with 13 bases between them. This CDR3 has 15 amino acids. Per germline, CDR1 LGHDT and CDR2 YNNKEL (reference sequence).

The chain combines TRBV7-9 with TRBJ2-7; TRBD2 matches 7 bases. With 2 bases clipped from V and 0 bases from J, the junction kept 7 bases outside the gene matches. Germline V gene data show CDR1 as SEHNR and CDR2 as FQNEAQ (reference sequence). This CDR3 has 16 residues. The CDR3 loop reads CASSLYRGVSSYEQYF. The CDR3 nucleotides are TGTGCCAGCAGCTTATATCGGGGGGTTAGCTCCTACGAGCAGTACTTC.

This sequence joins TRBV9 and TRBJ2-1; 12 positions match TRBD2. The germline V gene has CDR1 SGDLS and CDR2 YYNGEE. The V and J ends lost 0 bases and 4 bases, in that order; junction bases with no gene match: 2. This CDR3 contains 16 residues. Here the CDR3 DNA reads TGTGCCAGCAGCGTAGCCGGGACTAGCGGGTACAATGAGCAGTTCTTC. Translation gives CASSVAGTSGYNEQFF. Supplemented by reference TRBV9 and TRBJ2-1, the full variable domain reads DSGVTQTPKHLITATGQRVTLRCSPRSGDLSVYWYQQSLDQGLQFLIQYYNGEERAKGNILERFSAQQFPDLHSELNLSSLELGDSALYFCASSVAGTSGYNEQFFGPGTRLTVL.

The gene calls are TRBV9 and TRBJ2-1, with 9 bases aligning to TRBD2. CDR1 is SGDLS and CDR2 is YYNGEE in the germline V gene. The CDR3 runs 15 residues. Losses at the gene ends were 3 bases for V and 9 bases for J; bases not matched to a gene: 10. CDR3 DNA: TGTGCCAGCAGCGCCCTTGGGACTAGCCGGGGTGAGCAGTTCTTC. Translated: CASSALGTSRGEQFF.

This chain uses TRBV7-2 with TRBJ2-1; 7 positions match TRBD2. CDR1 SGHTA and CDR2 FQGNSA come from the germline V gene. The CDR3 consists of 15 residues. J lost 8 bases, V lost 4 bases, and 11 bases had no gene match. The CDR3: CASSSLAVPNHEQFF. The CDR3 DNA follows: TGTGCCAGCAGCTCCCTAGCGGTACCGAACCATGAGCAGTTCTTC. The full variable domain, in which reference TRBV7-2 and TRBJ2-1 provide the parts outside the CDR3, is GAGVSQSPSNKVTEKGKDVELRCDPISGHTALYWYRQSLGQGLEFLIYFQGNSAPDKSGLPSDRFSAERTGGSVSTLTIQRTQQEDSAVYLCASSSLAVPNHEQFFGPGTRLTVL.